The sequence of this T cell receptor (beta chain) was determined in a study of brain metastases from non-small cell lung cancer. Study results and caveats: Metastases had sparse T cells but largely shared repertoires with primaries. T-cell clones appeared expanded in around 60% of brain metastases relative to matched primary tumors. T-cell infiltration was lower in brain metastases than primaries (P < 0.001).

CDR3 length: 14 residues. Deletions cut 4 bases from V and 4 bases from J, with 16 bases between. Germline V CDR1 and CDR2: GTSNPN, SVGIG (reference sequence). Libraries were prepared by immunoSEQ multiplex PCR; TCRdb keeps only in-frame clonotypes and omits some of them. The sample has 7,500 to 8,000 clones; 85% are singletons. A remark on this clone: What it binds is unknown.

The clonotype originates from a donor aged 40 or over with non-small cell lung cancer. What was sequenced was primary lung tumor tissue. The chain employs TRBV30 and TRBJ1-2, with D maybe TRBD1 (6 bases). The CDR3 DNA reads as TGTGCCTGGAAGGTCGCAGGGGACTTCTATGGCTACACCTTC. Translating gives CAWKVAGDFYGYTF.